This T cell receptor (beta chain) is from a study of shared clonotypes between healthy human individuals. About the research overall: Every donor yielded three CD4 naive, three CD4 memory, two CD8 naive and one CD8 memory plate.

At deep level, the assay was performed. TCRdb's table, derived via immunoSEQ multiplex PCR, lists solely in-frame clones and lacks some. The sample lists over 2 million clones; 90% to 95% were seen once. The germline V gene has CDR1 SEHNR and CDR2 FQNEAQ (reference sequence). V was shortened by 1 base and J by 7 bases, with 14 bases between the two germline ends. The CDR3 is made up of 16 amino acids. The sequence was obtained from a young man in good health. The sample was naive CD4+ T cells sorted from blood. Sample subset: CD45RA+ positively selected. The chain combines TRBV7-9 with TRBJ1-6; tentative D call: TRBD1 (5 bases). The CDR3 loop reads CASSLGPGAGNSPLHF. The CDR3, as DNA: TGTGCCAGCAGCTTAGGGCCCGGGGCTGGAAATTCACCCCTCCACTTT.